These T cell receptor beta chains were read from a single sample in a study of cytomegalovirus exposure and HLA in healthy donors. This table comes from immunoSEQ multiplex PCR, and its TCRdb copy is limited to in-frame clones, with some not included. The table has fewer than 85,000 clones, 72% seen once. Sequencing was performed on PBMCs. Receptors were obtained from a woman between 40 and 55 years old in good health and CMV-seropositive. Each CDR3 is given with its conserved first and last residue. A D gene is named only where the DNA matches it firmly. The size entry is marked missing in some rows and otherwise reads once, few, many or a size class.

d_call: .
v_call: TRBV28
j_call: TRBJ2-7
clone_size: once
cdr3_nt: TGTGCCAGCAGTTTGTCAGGGATCCTTAGCGAGCAGTACTTC
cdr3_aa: CASSLSGILSEQYF

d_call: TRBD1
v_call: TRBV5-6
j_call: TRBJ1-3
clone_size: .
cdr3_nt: TGTGCCAGCAGCTTGTATCGAGCAGGGGGCGGTGGAAACACCATATATTTT
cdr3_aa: CASSLYRAGGGGNTIYF

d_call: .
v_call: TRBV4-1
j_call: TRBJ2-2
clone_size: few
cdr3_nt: TGCGCCAGCAGCCAAGATGGGGGCGGCGGGGAGCTGTTTTTT
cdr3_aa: CASSQDGGGGELFF

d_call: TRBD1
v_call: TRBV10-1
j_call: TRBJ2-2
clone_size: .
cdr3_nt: TGCGCCAGCAGTGGGTCGACAGGGGCGGACACCGGGGAGCTGTTTTTT
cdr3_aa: CASSGSTGADTGELFF

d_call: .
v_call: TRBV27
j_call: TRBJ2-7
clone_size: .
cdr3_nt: TGTGCCAGCAGTTTTACCCCGGGACACCTCTACGAGCAGTACTTC
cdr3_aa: CASSFTPGHLYEQYF

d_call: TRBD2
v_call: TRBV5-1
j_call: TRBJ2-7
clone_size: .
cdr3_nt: TGCGCCAGCAGCCCCCGGGGGGGAGGATCCTACGAGCAGTACTTC
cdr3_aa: CASSPRGGGSYEQYF

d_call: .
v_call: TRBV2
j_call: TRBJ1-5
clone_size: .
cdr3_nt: TGTGCCAGCAGTGAAGCGCTCCCAGGAAATCAGCCCCAGCATTTT
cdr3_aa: CASSEALPGNQPQHF

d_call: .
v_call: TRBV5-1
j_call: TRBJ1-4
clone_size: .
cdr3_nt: TGCGCCAGCAGCCCGAACTATGAAAAACTGTTTTTT
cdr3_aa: CASSPNYEKLFF

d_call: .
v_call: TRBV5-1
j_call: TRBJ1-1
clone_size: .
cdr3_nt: TGCGCCAGCAGCTTGGCCGGGGGGCCAGGGGCGATGAACACTGAAGCTTTCTTT
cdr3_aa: CASSLAGGPGAMNTEAFF

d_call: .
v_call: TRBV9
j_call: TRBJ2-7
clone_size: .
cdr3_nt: TGTGCCAGCAGCGAGGGACTTCCAGGCTACGAGCAGTACTTC
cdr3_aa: CASSEGLPGYEQYF

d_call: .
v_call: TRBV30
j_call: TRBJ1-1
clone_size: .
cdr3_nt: TGTGCCTTCATGTACGTTGGACAGATGAACACTGAAGCTTTCTTT
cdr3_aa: CAFMYVGQMNTEAFF

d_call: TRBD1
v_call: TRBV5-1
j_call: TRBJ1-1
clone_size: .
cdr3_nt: TGCGCCAGCAGCTTAACCCTCCGACAGGGAATCGACCCCCACTCGAACACTGAAGCTTTCTTT
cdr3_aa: CASSLTLRQGIDPHSNTEAFF

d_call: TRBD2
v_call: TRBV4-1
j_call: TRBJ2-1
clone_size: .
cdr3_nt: TGCGCCAGCAGCCAAGAAGGACTAGCGGGGGCTTGGGGTTACAATGAGCAGTTCTTC
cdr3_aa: CASSQEGLAGAWGYNEQFF

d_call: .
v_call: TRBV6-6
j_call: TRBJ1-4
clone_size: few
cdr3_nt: TGTGCCAGCAGGAACTTTCAGGGGTATGAAAAACTGTTTTTT
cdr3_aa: CASRNFQGYEKLFF

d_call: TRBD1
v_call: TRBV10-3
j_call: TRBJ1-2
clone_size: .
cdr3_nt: TGTGCCATCAGTTCACAGGGGGGCTATGGCTACACCTTC
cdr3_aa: CAISSQGGYGYTF

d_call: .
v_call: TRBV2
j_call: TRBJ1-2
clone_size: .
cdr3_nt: TGTGCCAGCAGTGAAAAAGTTGGGGGGGCGAACTATGGCTACACCTTC
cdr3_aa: CASSEKVGGANYGYTF

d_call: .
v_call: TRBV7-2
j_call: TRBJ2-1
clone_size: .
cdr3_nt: TGTGCCAGCAGCTTCGTTTTTAGGGTTGGAGGGGTAAACAATGAGCAGTTCTTC
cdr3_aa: CASSFVFRVGGVNNEQFF

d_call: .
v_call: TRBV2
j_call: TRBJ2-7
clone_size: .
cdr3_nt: TGTGCCAGCAGGGCTTTGTACGAGCAGTACTTC
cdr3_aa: CASRALYEQYF

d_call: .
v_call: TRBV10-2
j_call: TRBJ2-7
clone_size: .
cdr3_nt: TGCGCCAGCAGTGAGTACAGGGGGAGGGCCTACGAGCAGTACTTC
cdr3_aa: CASSEYRGRAYEQYF

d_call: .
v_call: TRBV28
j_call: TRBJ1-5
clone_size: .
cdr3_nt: TGTGCCAGCAGCTCGGTAGATCAGCCCCAGCATTTT
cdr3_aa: CASSSVDQPQHF

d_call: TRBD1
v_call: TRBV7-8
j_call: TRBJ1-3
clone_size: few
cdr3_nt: TGTGCCAGCAGCGAAAGAGGGCCGGGACAGAGAAGACTTGGAAACACCATATATTTT
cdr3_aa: CASSERGPGQRRLGNTIYF

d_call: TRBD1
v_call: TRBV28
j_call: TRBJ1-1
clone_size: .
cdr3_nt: TGTGCCAGCAGTTCATGGACAGGGTCGAACACTGAAGCTTTCTTT
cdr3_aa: CASSSWTGSNTEAFF

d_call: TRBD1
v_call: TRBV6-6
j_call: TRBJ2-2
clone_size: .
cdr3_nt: TGTGCCAGCAGTCCCGGGACAGGCACCGGGGAGCTGTTTTTT
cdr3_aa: CASSPGTGTGELFF

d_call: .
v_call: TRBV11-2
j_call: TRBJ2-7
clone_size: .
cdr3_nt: TGTGCCAGCAGCACTCTGACACCGACCTACGAGCAGTACTTC
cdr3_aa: CASSTLTPTYEQYF

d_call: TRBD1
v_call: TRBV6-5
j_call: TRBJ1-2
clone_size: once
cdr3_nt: TGTGCCAGCAGTTACGCCCGGGACAGAACGGGCTACACCTTC
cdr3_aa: CASSYARDRTGYTF

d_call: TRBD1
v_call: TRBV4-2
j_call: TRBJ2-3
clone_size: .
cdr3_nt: TGTGCCAGCAGCCAAGAGACAGGGGGAATCGATACGCAGTATTTT
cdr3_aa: CASSQETGGIDTQYF

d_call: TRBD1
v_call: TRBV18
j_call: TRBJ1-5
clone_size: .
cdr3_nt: TGTGCCAGCTCACCACTTGGGACAGGGAATCAGCCCCAGCATTTT
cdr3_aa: CASSPLGTGNQPQHF

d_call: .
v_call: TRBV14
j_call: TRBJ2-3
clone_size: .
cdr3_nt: TGTGCCAGCAGCTTTCTAGGAGAAGATACGCAGTATTTT
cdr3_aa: CASSFLGEDTQYF

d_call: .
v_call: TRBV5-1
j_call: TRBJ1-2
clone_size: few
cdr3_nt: TGCGCCAGCAGCTTGGTCCAGGGTAGTCATGGCTACACCTTC
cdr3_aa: CASSLVQGSHGYTF

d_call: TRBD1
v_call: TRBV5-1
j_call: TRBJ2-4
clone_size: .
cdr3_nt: TGCGCCAGCAGCCTAGGGACAGTAGCCAAAAACATTCAGTACTTC
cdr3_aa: CASSLGTVAKNIQYF

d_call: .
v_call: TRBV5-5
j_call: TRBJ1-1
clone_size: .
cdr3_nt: TGTGCCAGCAGCCCCACGGGGGGGAGGACTGAAGCTTTCTTT
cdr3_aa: CASSPTGGRTEAFF

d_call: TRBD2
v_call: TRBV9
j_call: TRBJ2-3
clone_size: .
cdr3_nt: TGTGCCAGCAGCGTTGCACTAGCGGGAGTCATAGATACGCAGTATTTT
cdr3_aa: CASSVALAGVIDTQYF

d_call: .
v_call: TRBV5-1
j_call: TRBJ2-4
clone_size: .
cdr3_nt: TGCGCCAACTATAGCGGTTCCAAAAACATTCAGTACTTC
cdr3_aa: CANYSGSKNIQYF

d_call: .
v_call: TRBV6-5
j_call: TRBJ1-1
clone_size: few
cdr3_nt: TGTGCCAGCAGCCCTAGTATGAACACTGAAGCTTTCTTT
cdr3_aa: CASSPSMNTEAFF

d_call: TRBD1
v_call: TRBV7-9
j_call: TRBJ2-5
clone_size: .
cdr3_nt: TGTGCCAGCAGCTTAGGAGACAGGGGCCAAGAGACCCAGTACTTC
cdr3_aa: CASSLGDRGQETQYF

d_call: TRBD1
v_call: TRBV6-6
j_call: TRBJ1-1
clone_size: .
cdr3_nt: TGTGCCAGCAGTGAGACAGGGGGCATGACTGAAGCTTTCTTT
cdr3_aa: CASSETGGMTEAFF

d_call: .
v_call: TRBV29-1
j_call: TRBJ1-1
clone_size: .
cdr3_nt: TGCAGCGGTCGTCAGGGCGCCGGCACTGAAGCTTTCTTT
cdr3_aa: CSGRQGAGTEAFF

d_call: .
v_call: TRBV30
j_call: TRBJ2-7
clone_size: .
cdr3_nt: TGTGCCTGGAGTGTGCCAGGGCGAGGCGTCGAGCAGTACTTC
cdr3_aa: CAWSVPGRGVEQYF

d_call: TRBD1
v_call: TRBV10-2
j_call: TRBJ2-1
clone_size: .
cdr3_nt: TGCGCCAGCAGTATTGGACAGGGGAGGAACAATGAGCAGTTCTTC
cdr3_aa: CASSIGQGRNNEQFF

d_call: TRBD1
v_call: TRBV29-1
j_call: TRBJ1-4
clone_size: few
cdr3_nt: TGCAGCGCCGGAAACCTACAGGGGGCTTCTGAAAAACTGTTTTTT
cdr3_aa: CSAGNLQGASEKLFF